This record covers a single T cell receptor (beta chain). This sample is part of a study of control samples from healthy donors and cancer patients. The data were produced by immunoSEQ multiplex PCR, yet TCRdb's version contains in-frame clones alone and is incomplete. Among over 100,000 clones listed, 90% were seen once. The CDR3 runs to 15 residues. The V gene lost 0 bases and the J gene lost 4 bases, with 12 bases spanning the gap. Germline-derived CDR1 and CDR2 are SGHAT and FQNNGV. This TCR derives from a man aged 35 to 55 in good health. Sequenced input: blood. This chain links TRBV11-2 with TRBJ1-2; D gene uncertain. CDR3 sequence reads: CASSLDPTASYGYTF. DNA for the CDR3: TGTGCCAGCAGCTTAGATCCCACGGCGAGCTATGGCTACACCTTC. Full variable domain (remainder filled in from reference TRBV11-2 and TRBJ1-2): EAGVAQSPRYKIIEKRQSVAFWCNPISGHATLYWYQQILGQGPKLLIQFQNNGVVDDSQLPKDRFSAERLKGVDSTLKIQPAKLEDSAVYLCASSLDPTASYGYTFGSGTRLTVV.